This is a list of T cell receptor beta chains from one sample in a study of T-cell reconstitution after alpha-beta-depleted transplantation in children. TCRdb ran MiXCR on the PCR reads and lists one entry per CDR3 protein. The table shows about 300,000 distinct CDR3 sequences, with 6% to 10% occurring only once. Sequenced material: peripheral blood, taken 360 days after TCRalphabeta/CD19-depleted stem cell transplant. The receptors were gathered from a female patient aged 2-15 years who had a stem cell transplant for Fanconi anemia, so the T cells may come from the graft donor. Each CDR3 is given with its conserved first and last residue. The D gene is left open where the match is weak. A clone size is listed for some rows: how often the clone was seen (once, few, many), or a class if it is expanded.

d_gene: TRBD1
abundance: many
j_gene: TRBJ2-5
v_gene: TRBV28
CDR3nt: TGTGCCAGCAGTCACTACATCTTGGGACAGGATCAAGAGACCCAGTACTTC
CDR3aa: CASSHYILGQDQETQYF

d_gene: -
abundance: many
j_gene: TRBJ1-2
v_gene: TRBV5-6
CDR3nt: TGTGCCAGCAGCTCCTCAACAGAAGGGTATGGCTACACCTTC
CDR3aa: CASSSSTEGYGYTF

d_gene: -
abundance: few
j_gene: TRBJ2-6
v_gene: TRBV3-1
CDR3nt: TGTGCCAGCAGCCAAGTCAGACCCTCTGGGGCCAACGTCCTGACTTTC
CDR3aa: CASSQVRPSGANVLTF

d_gene: -
abundance: -
j_gene: TRBJ2-7
v_gene: TRBV7-2
CDR3nt: TGTGCCAGCAGCTTAGTATTTGGCGAGCAGTACTTC
CDR3aa: CASSLVFGEQYF

d_gene: TRBD1
abundance: -
j_gene: TRBJ1-1
v_gene: TRBV30
CDR3nt: TGTGCCTGGACCCTCTGGGACAGGGGACACACTGAAGCTTTCTTT
CDR3aa: CAWTLWDRGHTEAFF

d_gene: TRBD2
abundance: many
j_gene: TRBJ2-1
v_gene: TRBV12-3/TRBV12-4
CDR3nt: TGTGCCAGCAGTCCCGGACTAGCGAGCTCCTACAATGAGCAGTTCTTC
CDR3aa: CASSPGLASSYNEQFF

d_gene: TRBD2
abundance: few
j_gene: TRBJ2-2
v_gene: TRBV7-2
CDR3nt: TGTGCCAGCAGCCCCGGACTAGCGGCCACCGGGGAGCTGTTTTTT
CDR3aa: CASSPGLAATGELFF

d_gene: TRBD2
abundance: -
j_gene: TRBJ2-5
v_gene: TRBV7-6
CDR3nt: TGTGCCAGCAGCCCACCTTCGATTAGCGGGGGGATAGTGGTAGAGACCCAGTACTTC
CDR3aa: CASSPPSISGGIVVETQYF

d_gene: -
abundance: many
j_gene: TRBJ2-1
v_gene: TRBV28
CDR3nt: TGTGCCAGCAGTTTATTCCGGGGGCGGCGAGGAGGATGGCAGTTCTTC
CDR3aa: CASSLFRGRRGGWQFF

d_gene: -
abundance: few
j_gene: TRBJ1-6
v_gene: TRBV25-1
CDR3nt: TGTGCCAGCAGGGGGGACCTCTCCTATAATTCACCCCTCCACTTT
CDR3aa: CASRGDLSYNSPLHF

d_gene: -
abundance: many
j_gene: TRBJ1-1
v_gene: TRBV18
CDR3nt: TGTGCCAGCTCAGGTTTAGGGAACACTGAAGCTTTCTTT
CDR3aa: CASSGLGNTEAFF

d_gene: -
abundance: many
j_gene: TRBJ1-1
v_gene: TRBV20-1
CDR3nt: TGCAGTGCTAGATCGCGGGAGGGCACTGAAGCTTTCTTT
CDR3aa: CSARSREGTEAFF

d_gene: -
abundance: many
j_gene: TRBJ2-1
v_gene: TRBV20-1
CDR3nt: TGCAGTGCTCTCAGACCGCCCCCTTACAATGAGCAGTTCTTC
CDR3aa: CSALRPPPYNEQFF

d_gene: -
abundance: few
j_gene: TRBJ2-1
v_gene: TRBV6-5
CDR3nt: TGTGCCAGCAGTTACAATGGTTTCAGGTCAGCCACCACTAATGAGCAGTTCTTC
CDR3aa: CASSYNGFRSATTNEQFF

d_gene: -
abundance: -
j_gene: TRBJ2-2
v_gene: TRBV19
CDR3nt: TGTGCCAGTAGTATATCGGGGTGGAGTACCGGGGAGCTGTTTTTT
CDR3aa: CASSISGWSTGELFF

d_gene: -
abundance: many
j_gene: TRBJ1-1
v_gene: TRBV4-2
CDR3nt: TGTGCCAGCAGCCAAGAGGTATTACCTTTGTCGGACACTGAAGCTTTCTTT
CDR3aa: CASSQEVLPLSDTEAFF

d_gene: -
abundance: few
j_gene: TRBJ2-5
v_gene: TRBV6-1
CDR3nt: TGTGCCAGCAGTCGGCGCACATCGCCTAGGGGCCAAGAGACCCAGTACTTC
CDR3aa: CASSRRTSPRGQETQYF

d_gene: TRBD1
abundance: many
j_gene: TRBJ2-7
v_gene: TRBV7-3
CDR3nt: TGTGCCAGCAGCCCTTTAAGGCCGGGACAGGGACCCTACGAGCAGTACTTC
CDR3aa: CASSPLRPGQGPYEQYF

d_gene: TRBD1
abundance: many
j_gene: TRBJ2-5
v_gene: TRBV7-9
CDR3nt: TGTGCCAGCAGCCAGCCAAGGGACAGGTACCAAGAGACCCAGTACTTC
CDR3aa: CASSQPRDRYQETQYF

d_gene: -
abundance: few
j_gene: TRBJ2-3
v_gene: TRBV7-2
CDR3nt: TGTGCCAGCAGCCTAGGAGGCCAGCGAGCGGATACGCAGTATTTT
CDR3aa: CASSLGGQRADTQYF